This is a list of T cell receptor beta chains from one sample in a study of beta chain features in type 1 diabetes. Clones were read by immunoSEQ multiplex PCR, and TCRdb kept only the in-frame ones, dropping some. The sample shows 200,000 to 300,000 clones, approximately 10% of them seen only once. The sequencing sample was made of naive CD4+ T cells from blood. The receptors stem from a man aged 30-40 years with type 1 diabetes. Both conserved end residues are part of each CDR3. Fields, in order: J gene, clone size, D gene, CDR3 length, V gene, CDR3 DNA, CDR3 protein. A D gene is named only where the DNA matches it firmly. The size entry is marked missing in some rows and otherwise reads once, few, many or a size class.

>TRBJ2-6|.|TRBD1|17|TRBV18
TGTGCCAGCTCACCTCTATCTCAGGGGGCTGGGGCCAACGTCCTGACTTTC
CASSPLSQGAGANVLTF
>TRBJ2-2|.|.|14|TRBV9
TGTGCCAGCAGCGTAGGGGGCCCCACCGGGGAGCTGTTTTTT
CASSVGGPTGELFF
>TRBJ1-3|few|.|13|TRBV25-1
TGTGCCAGCAGGGAGGCCGCTGGAAACACCATATATTTT
CASREAAGNTIYF
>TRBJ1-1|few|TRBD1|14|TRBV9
TGTGCCAGCGCCCTGGGACAGGGGCACACTGAAGCTTTCTTT
CASALGQGHTEAFF
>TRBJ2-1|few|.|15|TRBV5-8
.
CASSFGQGATNSKFF
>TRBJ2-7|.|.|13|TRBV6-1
TGTGCCAGCAGTGACAGGGAGGAGCGCGAGCAGTACTTC
CASSDREEREQYF
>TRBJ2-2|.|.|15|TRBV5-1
TGCGCCAGCAGCTTGGGTGGACTAAACACCGGGGAGCTGTTTTTT
CASSLGGLNTGELFF
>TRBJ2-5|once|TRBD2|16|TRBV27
TGTGCCAGCCGCACGGGACTAGCGGGGCCCCAAGAGACCCAGTACTTC
CASRTGLAGPQETQYF
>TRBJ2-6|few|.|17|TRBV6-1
TGTGCCAGCAGTGAAGCGGCAGGGGTGATATGGGCCAACGTCCTGACTTTC
CASSEAAGVIWANVLTF
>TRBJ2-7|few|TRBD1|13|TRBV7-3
TGTGCCAGCAGCCGACAGGGGGGGAACGAGCAGTACTTC
CASSRQGGNEQYF
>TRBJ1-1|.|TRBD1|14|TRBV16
TGTGCCAGCAGCAGGACAGGGCCGAACACTGAAGCTTTCTTT
CASSRTGPNTEAFF
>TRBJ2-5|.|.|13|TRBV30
TGTGCCTGGAGTGTAAAGTGGAAGAGACAGTTTAACTTC
CAWSVKWKRQFNF
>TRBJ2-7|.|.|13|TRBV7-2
TGTGCCAGCAGGGAGGGGTTTACCTACGAGCAGTACTTC
CASREGFTYEQYF
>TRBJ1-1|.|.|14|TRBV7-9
TGTGCCAGCAGCTTACAGGGATGGAACACTGAAGCTTTCTTT
CASSLQGWNTEAFF
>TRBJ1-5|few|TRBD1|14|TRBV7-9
TGTGCCAGCAGCCGACAGGGGGAACATCAGCCCCAGCATTTT
CASSRQGEHQPQHF
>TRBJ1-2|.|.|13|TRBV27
TGTGCCAGCAGTCCCCAGTCATACTATGGCTACACCTTC
CASSPQSYYGYTF
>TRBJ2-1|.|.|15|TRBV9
TGTGCCAGCAGCGTCGACGGGGGTTTCTACAATGAGCAGTTCTTC
CASSVDGGFYNEQFF
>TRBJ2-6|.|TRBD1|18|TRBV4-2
TGTGCCAGCAGTCAAGGACAGGGGGTGACCTCTGGGGCCAACGTCCTGACTTTC
CASSQGQGVTSGANVLTF
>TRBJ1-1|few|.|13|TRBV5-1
TGCGCCAGCAGCTTGGGTGGAGGGAATCAGGCTTTCTTT
CASSLGGGNQAFF
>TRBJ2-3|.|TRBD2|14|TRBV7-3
TGTGCCAGCAGCTTAGGACTAGCGGAAGATACGCAGTATTTT
CASSLGLAEDTQYF
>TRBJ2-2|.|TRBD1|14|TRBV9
TGTGCCAGCAGCTACAGGGGTAACACCGGGGAGCTGTTTTTT
CASSYRGNTGELFF
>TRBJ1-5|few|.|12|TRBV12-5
TGTGCTAGTGGTTTAACTCGACAGCCCCAGCATTTT
CASGLTRQPQHF
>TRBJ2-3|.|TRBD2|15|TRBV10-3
TGTGCCATCAGTTTTAGGACTAGCGGAACAGATACGCAGTATTTT
CAISFRTSGTDTQYF
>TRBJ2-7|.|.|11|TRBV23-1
TGCGCCAGCAGTCAGCGCTACGAGCAGTACTTC
CASSQRYEQYF
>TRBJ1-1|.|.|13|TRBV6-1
TGTGCCAGCAGGTTACAGCTTAACACTGAAGCTTTCTTT
CASRLQLNTEAFF
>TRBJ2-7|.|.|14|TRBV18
TGTGCCAGCTCACTCGACAGGCCCCCTGGGGAGCAGTACTTC
CASSLDRPPGEQYF
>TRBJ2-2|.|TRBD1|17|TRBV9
TGTGCCAGCAGCGTAGATCTCAGGGGGCTCTACACCGGGGAGCTGTTTTTT
CASSVDLRGLYTGELFF
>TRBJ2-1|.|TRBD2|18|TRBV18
TGTGCCAGCTCACTCCTCCCTCCTAGCGGGGGGGCCTACAATGAGCAGTTCTTC
CASSLLPPSGGAYNEQFF
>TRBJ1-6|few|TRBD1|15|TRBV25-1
TGTGCCAGCAGTGAAAGGACAGGGGGAAGTTCACCCCTCCACTTT
CASSERTGGSSPLHF
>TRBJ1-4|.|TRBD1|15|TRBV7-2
TGTGCCAGCAGCACCCGACAGGGGGCTAATGAAAAACTGTTTTTT
CASSTRQGANEKLFF
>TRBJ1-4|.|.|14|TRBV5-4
TGTGCCAGCAGCTCGTCGGAGGTTAATGAAAAACTGTTTTTT
CASSSSEVNEKLFF
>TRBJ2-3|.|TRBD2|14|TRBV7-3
TGTGCCACCCGGGGGAGTAGCGGGACAGATACGCAGTATTTT
CATRGSSGTDTQYF
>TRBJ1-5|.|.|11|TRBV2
TGTGCCAGCAGGGAGGGACAGCCCCAGCATTTT
CASREGQPQHF
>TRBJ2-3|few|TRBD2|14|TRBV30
TGTGCCTGGAATGGGCGGGGGGCCGGTGATACGCAGTATTTT
CAWNGRGAGDTQYF
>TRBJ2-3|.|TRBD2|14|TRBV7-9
TGTGCCAGCAGCTTCGGCGGGGGATCAGATACGCAGTATTTT
CASSFGGGSDTQYF
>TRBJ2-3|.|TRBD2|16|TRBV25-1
TGTGCCAGCAGTGAGGGACTAGCGGTTAGCACAGATACGCAGTATTTT
CASSEGLAVSTDTQYF
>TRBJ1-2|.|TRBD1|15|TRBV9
TGTGCCAGCAGCGGATATATAGACAGGGCGGGTGGCTACACCTTC
CASSGYIDRAGGYTF
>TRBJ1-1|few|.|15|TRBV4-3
TGCGCCAGCAGCGCCGCCGGGGAGGCGGACACTGAAGCTTTCTTT
CASSAAGEADTEAFF
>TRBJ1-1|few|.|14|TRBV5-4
TGTGCCAGCAGCTTGGAGGCAGGGAGGACTGAAGCTTTCTTT
CASSLEAGRTEAFF
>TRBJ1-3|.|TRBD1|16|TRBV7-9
TGTGCCAGCAGCGAAACCCCAGGGGGTTCCGGAAACACCATATATTTT
CASSETPGGSGNTIYF
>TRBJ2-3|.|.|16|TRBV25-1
TGTGCCAGCAGTGAATCGCTAGGGGCGAACACAGATACGCAGTATTTT
CASSESLGANTDTQYF
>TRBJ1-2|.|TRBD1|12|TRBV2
TGTGCCACTTCGACAGGGTACGCTGGCTACACCTTC
CATSTGYAGYTF
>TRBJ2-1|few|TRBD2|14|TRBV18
TGTGCCAGCTCCTCCGGACTAGCGGGGGATGAGCAGTTCTTC
CASSSGLAGDEQFF
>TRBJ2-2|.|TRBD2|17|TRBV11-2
TGTGCCAGCAGGACTAGCGGGGGGGCTCTGAACACCGGGGAGCTGTTTTTT
CASRTSGGALNTGELFF
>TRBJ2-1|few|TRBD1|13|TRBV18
TGTGCCAGCTCGCTCGGACAGGGCAGTGAGCAGTTCTTC
CASSLGQGSEQFF
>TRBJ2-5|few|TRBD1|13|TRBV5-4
TGTGCCAGCAGCGGGACAGGGGCCACAGCCCAGTACTTC
CASSGTGATAQYF
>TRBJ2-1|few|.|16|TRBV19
TGTGCCAGTAGTAATGGCCAGACAGGCCTCTATAAGGAGCAGTTCTTC
CASSNGQTGLYKEQFF